These 10 T cell receptor beta chains were all obtained from the same sample, sequenced in a study of cytomegalovirus exposure and HLA in healthy donors. The PCR was carried out with 60 Vbeta primers and 13 Jbeta primers. Here immunoSEQ multiplex PCR was the method, and the copy in TCRdb shows in-frame clones only, minus some. Of some 130,000 clones in the sample, roughly two thirds were seen once. The sequenced sample consisted of PBMCs. The receptors here all came from a man aged 25-40 years in good health and CMV-seropositive.

This chain joins TRBV4-3 and TRBJ2-3, with D possibly TRBD2 on 6 matching bases. CDR3 length: 15 amino acids. V was shortened by 3 bases and J by 4 bases, with 14 bases between the two germline ends. Per the germline V gene, CDR1 is LGHNA and CDR2 is YSLEER. The CDR3 spells CASSHGSSLADTQYF. The DNA of the CDR3 is TGCGCCAGCAGCCACGGGAGTTCGTTGGCAGATACGCAGTATTTT.

This chain uses TRBV4-2 with TRBJ2-1; maybe TRBD2 (5 bases). Deletions cut 1 base from V and 4 bases from J, with 11 bases between. The CDR3 consists of 15 residues. Germline CDR1 LGHNA, CDR2 YNFKEQ. The CDR3, as DNA: TGTGCCAGCAGCCAAGCGGGAAGTGGGTACAATGAGCAGTTCTTC. It is translated as CASSQAGSGYNEQFF.

The gene calls are TRBV6-4 and TRBJ2-7, with D perhaps matching TRBD2 (7 bases). Germline V gene data show CDR1 as MRHNA and CDR2 as SNTAGT. CDR3 length: 15 amino acids. V was pared by 4 bases and J by 3 bases, with 16 bases between. The CDR3 DNA is TGTGCCAGCAGTGTTGGAGGGGGGGGTAGCTACGAGCAGTACTTC. It yields the protein CASSVGGGGSYEQYF.

The V call is TRBV18, the J call TRBJ2-1; TRBD2 agrees at 13 bases. The CDR3 runs 17 residues. Germline trimming cut 3 bases from V and 5 bases from J; bases unmatched to any gene: 7. Per germline, CDR1 KGHSH and CDR2 LQKENI. The CDR3 sequence is CASSPGTSGTLDNEQFF. The CDR3 DNA reads TGTGCCAGCTCACCGGGGACTAGCGGGACTCTAGACAATGAGCAGTTCTTC.

J is TRBJ1-1 and V is TRBV15, with D tentatively TRBD1 (5 bases). Deletions cut 1 base from V and 5 bases from J, with 11 bases between. This CDR3 has 14 amino acids. Germline V CDR1 and CDR2: LNHNV, YYDKDF (reference sequence). CDR3 in amino acids: CATSRVPGRTEAFF. The CDR3 region has the DNA TGTGCCACCAGCAGAGTCCCAGGGAGGACTGAAGCTTTCTTT. The full variable domain, with the rest looked up from reference TRBV15 and TRBJ1-1, is DAMVIQNPRYQVTQFGKPVTLSCSQTLNHNVMYWYQQKSSQAPKLLFHYYDKDFNNEADTPDNFQSRRPNTSFCFLDIRSPGLGDTAMYLCATSRVPGRTEAFFGQGTRLTVV.

The chain carries TRBV5-1 and TRBJ1-3; the D gene is possibly TRBD1 (5 bases). This CDR3 contains 15 residues. Trimming cost V 0 bases and J 2 bases, with 9 bases left between them. Per the germline V gene, CDR1 is SGHRS and CDR2 is YFSETQ. CDR3 loop: CASSLAGVPGNTIYF. DNA for the CDR3: TGCGCCAGCAGCTTGGCGGGGGTCCCTGGAAACACCATATATTTT. The variable domain in full, completed from reference TRBV5-1 and TRBJ1-3, reads KAGVTQTPRYLIKTRGQQVTLSCSPISGHRSVSWYQQTPGQGLQFLFEYFSETQRNKGNFPGRFSGRQFSNSRSEMNVSTLELGDSALYLCASSLAGVPGNTIYFGEGSWLTVV.

The CDR3 sequence is CASRRLAGRGTGELFF. DNA for the CDR3: TGTGCCAGCAGGCGACTAGCGGGAAGAGGCACCGGGGAGCTGTTTTTT. The V and J genes are TRBV11-2 and TRBJ2-2, with 11 bases matching TRBD2. V lost 6 bases, J lost 4 bases, and 7 bases stayed unmatched. Germline V lookup: CDR1 SGHAT, CDR2 FQNNGV. The CDR3 is 16 residues long.

J is TRBJ1-1 and V is TRBV5-1, with 7 bases identical to TRBD1. This CDR3 has 15 residues. V gave up 4 bases and J gave up 2 bases; unmatched junction bases: 8. Germline loops: CDR1 SGHRS, CDR2 YFSETQ. The CDR3 sequence is CASSITGEVNTEAFF. CDR3 DNA sequence: TGCGCCAGCAGCATTACAGGGGAAGTAAACACTGAAGCTTTCTTT.

This rearrangement joins TRBV5-1 to TRBJ2-7, with D possibly being TRBD1 (5 bases). V lost 4 bases and J lost 4, with 9 bases in between. This CDR3 spans 12 amino acids. Germline-derived CDR1 and CDR2 are SGHRS and YFSETQ. The CDR3 sequence: CASSKQGYEQYF. In nucleotides, the CDR3 is TGCGCCAGCAGCAAGCAGGGTTACGAGCAGTACTTC.

Only a few counts were recorded for this clone. The chain joins TRBV25-1 to TRBJ2-5; D is unclear. The germline V gene has CDR1 MGHDK and CDR2 SYGVNS. The CDR3 spans 13 residues. V was shortened by 1 base and J by 3 bases, with 6 bases between the two germline ends. CDR3 nucleotides: TGTGCCAGCAGTGAATGGGCCGAAGAGACCCAGTACTTC. Amino acids: CASSEWAEETQYF.